One and the same sample provided the 10 T cell receptor beta chains below, sequenced in a study of T cell responses to AZD1222 COVID-19 vaccine. Assay used: immunoSEQ multiplex PCR; TCRdb lists only in-frame clones, some missing. The profile shows some 130,000 clones, approximately 84% of them singletons. The source was peripheral blood, collected on day 0 of AZD1222 vaccination. These receptors all come from an adult in good health.

The chain is built from TRBV5-6 and TRBJ2-5; 7 nucleotides align to TRBD1. V was clipped by 1 base and J by 3 bases; unmatched bases: 12. Germline V gene sequence: CDR1 SGHDT, CDR2 YYEEEE. The CDR3 contains 17 residues. CDR3 sequence (DNA): TGTGCCAGCAGCTTGTTTAGCTCGGACAGGAGAAAAGAGACCCAGTACTTC. This encodes CASSLFSSDRRKETQYF. Full variable domain (outside the CDR3, taken from reference TRBV5-6 and TRBJ2-5): DAGVTQSPTHLIKTRGQQVTLRCSPKSGHDTVSWYQQALGQGPQFIFQYYEEEERQRGNFPDRFSGHQFPNYSSELNVNALLLGDSALYLCASSLFSSDRRKETQYFGPGTRLLVL.

This chain uses TRBV19 with TRBJ1-1, with TRBD1 identical over 7 bases. V was clipped by 5 bases and J by 4 bases; unmatched bases: 13. The germline gives CDR1 LNHDA, CDR2 SQIVND (reference sequence). The CDR3 runs 16 residues. The chain's CDR3 is CASSSPGQLGVTEAFF. The DNA for the CDR3 is TGTGCCAGTAGTTCCCCGGGACAGCTGGGGGTCACTGAAGCTTTCTTT.

The chain carries TRBV4-1 and TRBJ1-5; TRBD1 might be the D (5 bases). Germline V gene data show CDR1 as MGHRA and CDR2 as YSYEKL. With 4 bases removed from V and 0 bases from J, the gap between germline ends came to 22 bases. This CDR3 is built from 19 residues. The CDR3 bases are TGCGCCAGCAGCCTCTCGCCGCCGAGGGGCAAAAATAGCAATCAGCCCCAGCATTTT. The encoded protein is CASSLSPPRGKNSNQPQHF.

The chain links TRBV5-1 to TRBJ2-1; D uncertain. The germline V gene has CDR1 SGHRS and CDR2 YFSETQ. This CDR3 spans 17 amino acids. Trimming removed 0 bases from V and 1 base from J, with 14 bases in between. The CDR3 DNA is TGCGCCAGCAGCTTGGATGGGGTGCCCACTTCCTACAATGAGCAGTTCTTC. Translation gives CASSLDGVPTSYNEQFF.

The chain recombines TRBV6-6 with TRBJ1-2, with no clear D. The germline gives CDR1 MNHNY, CDR2 SVGAGI (reference sequence). CDR3 length equals 13 residues. Between the trimmed V and J ends, which lost 6 bases and 4 bases, there was a span of 12 bases. CDR3: CASSQWMSYGYTF. In DNA form, the CDR3 reads TGTGCCAGCAGCCAGTGGATGTCCTATGGCTACACCTTC.

This clone was picked up one time. J is TRBJ2-2 and V is TRBV11-3; no clear D. Trimming removed 8 bases at V and 0 bases at J, with 4 bases between. CDR3 length: 12 residues. Germline assignment: CDR1 SGHNT and CDR2 YENEEA. The CDR3 loop reads CASSPNTGELFF. CDR3 DNA: TGTGCCAGCTCACCGAACACCGGGGAGCTGTTTTTT.

The J gene is TRBJ1-6, the V gene TRBV6-5; no definite D call. The CDR3 contains 12 residues. V gave up 6 bases and J gave up 7 bases, with 7 bases separating them. Germline V gene lookup returns CDR1 MNHEY and CDR2 SVGAGI. The CDR3 DNA reads TGTGCCAGCAGGGTGGGAAATTCACCCCTCCACTTT. It yields the protein CASRVGNSPLHF.

The rearrangement links TRBV11-2 to TRBJ1-5; no reliable D call. Between the trimmed V and J ends, which lost 4 bases and 6 bases, there was a span of 10 bases. The CDR3 spans 13 residues. The germline CDR1 and CDR2 sequences are SGHAT and FQNNGV. CDR3 protein: CASSSILGQPQHF. CDR3 DNA: TGTGCCAGCAGCTCAATATTGGGTCAGCCCCAGCATTTT.

This rearrangement joins TRBV7-2 to TRBJ2-1; D tentatively fits TRBD1 or TRBD2 (5 bases each). Between the trimmed V and J ends, which lost 3 bases and 3 bases, there was a span of 9 bases. CDR1 is SGHTA and CDR2 is FQGNSA in the germline V gene. There are 14 residues in the CDR3. CDR3 sequence (DNA): TGTGCCAGCAGCTTCCGGGACGGCTACAATGAGCAGTTCTTC. It codes for CASSFRDGYNEQFF.

V and J are TRBV7-9 and TRBJ1-2, with D maybe TRBD1 (5 bases). Trimming stripped 4 bases from V and 2 bases from J, with 8 bases between. The germline V gene has CDR1 SEHNR and CDR2 FQNEAQ (reference sequence). The CDR3 runs to 13 residues. CDR3 region: CASSYQGNYGYTF. The CDR3 DNA reads as TGTGCCAGCAGCTATCAGGGAAACTATGGCTACACCTTC.